This record looks at one T cell receptor beta chain sequence and its context. The antigen is undetermined. Only in-frame clones appear in the TCRdb table, and some are missing; sequencing was by immunoSEQ multiplex PCR. The data hold under 90,000 clones, with approximately 85% observed a single time. The sample is drawn from a study of OX40 agonist ivuxolimab in advanced cancers. Germline-derived CDR1 and CDR2 are SEHNR and FQNEAQ (reference sequence). There are 12 residues in the CDR3. J gave up 9 bases and V 4 bases, and 6 bases lay outside the gene matches. Findings of the study overall: Undetermined was the antigen specificity of the expanded peripheral T cells.

The sequence was collected from an adult with an advanced solid tumor such as melanoma, head and neck, liver or kidney cancer. The specimen was CD4+ or CD8+ T cells sorted from blood, collected in a trial of the OX40 agonist ivuxolimab. The rearrangement links TRBV7-9 to TRBJ2-7; 7 nucleotides agree with TRBD2. In DNA, the CDR3 is TGTGCCAGCAGCTCAGATGGACTAGGGCAGTACTTC. This sequence encodes CASSSDGLGQYF.